What follows are 3 T cell receptor beta chains derived from one specimen sequenced in a study of lymphopenia after photon versus proton radiotherapy. The method was immunoSEQ multiplex PCR; TCRdb's version includes in-frame clones alone and lacks a portion of them. This table has approximately 160,000 clones, about 88% appearing once. Specimen: peripheral blood, collected from a patient treated with photon-based radiotherapy. The receptors here all came from a man in his fifties or sixties with gastric cancer.

CDR3 sequence: CASSETSAAYYEQYF. DNA for the CDR3: TGTGCCAGCAGTGAGACTAGTGCTGCCTACTACGAGCAGTACTTC. The chain uses TRBV28 and TRBJ2-7; tentatively, D is TRBD2 (6 bases). Germline values: CDR1 MDHEN, CDR2 SYDVKM. There are 15 residues in the CDR3. V lost 5 bases and J lost 3, with 17 bases in between.

This chain links TRBV9 with TRBJ2-3; 12 nucleotides match TRBD2. The ends lost 4 bases at V and 9 bases at J; junction bases unmatched: 12. The CDR3 is made up of 16 amino acids. CDR1 is SGDLS, CDR2 YYNGEE, per germline. The CDR3 loop reads CASSFKTSGSPLTQYF. For the CDR3, the DNA is TGTGCCAGCAGCTTTAAGACTAGCGGGAGTCCCCTAACGCAGTATTTT. Together with reference TRBV9 and TRBJ2-3, the CDR3 gives the full variable domain: DSGVTQTPKHLITATGQRVTLRCSPRSGDLSVYWYQQSLDQGLQFLIQYYNGEERAKGNILERFSAQQFPDLHSELNLSSLELGDSALYFCASSFKTSGSPLTQYFGPGTRLTVL.

This clone was detected only a few times. The rearrangement joins TRBV28 to TRBJ1-2, with D perhaps TRBD1 (5 bases). Per the germline V gene, CDR1 is MDHEN and CDR2 is SYDVKM. The CDR3 sequence is 13 residues long. The V end lost 2 bases, the J end lost 7 bases, and 11 bases lay between the germline ends. The CDR3 loop is CASSLAGKGGYTF. The CDR3 coding sequence is TGTGCCAGCAGTTTAGCAGGGAAGGGTGGCTACACCTTC.